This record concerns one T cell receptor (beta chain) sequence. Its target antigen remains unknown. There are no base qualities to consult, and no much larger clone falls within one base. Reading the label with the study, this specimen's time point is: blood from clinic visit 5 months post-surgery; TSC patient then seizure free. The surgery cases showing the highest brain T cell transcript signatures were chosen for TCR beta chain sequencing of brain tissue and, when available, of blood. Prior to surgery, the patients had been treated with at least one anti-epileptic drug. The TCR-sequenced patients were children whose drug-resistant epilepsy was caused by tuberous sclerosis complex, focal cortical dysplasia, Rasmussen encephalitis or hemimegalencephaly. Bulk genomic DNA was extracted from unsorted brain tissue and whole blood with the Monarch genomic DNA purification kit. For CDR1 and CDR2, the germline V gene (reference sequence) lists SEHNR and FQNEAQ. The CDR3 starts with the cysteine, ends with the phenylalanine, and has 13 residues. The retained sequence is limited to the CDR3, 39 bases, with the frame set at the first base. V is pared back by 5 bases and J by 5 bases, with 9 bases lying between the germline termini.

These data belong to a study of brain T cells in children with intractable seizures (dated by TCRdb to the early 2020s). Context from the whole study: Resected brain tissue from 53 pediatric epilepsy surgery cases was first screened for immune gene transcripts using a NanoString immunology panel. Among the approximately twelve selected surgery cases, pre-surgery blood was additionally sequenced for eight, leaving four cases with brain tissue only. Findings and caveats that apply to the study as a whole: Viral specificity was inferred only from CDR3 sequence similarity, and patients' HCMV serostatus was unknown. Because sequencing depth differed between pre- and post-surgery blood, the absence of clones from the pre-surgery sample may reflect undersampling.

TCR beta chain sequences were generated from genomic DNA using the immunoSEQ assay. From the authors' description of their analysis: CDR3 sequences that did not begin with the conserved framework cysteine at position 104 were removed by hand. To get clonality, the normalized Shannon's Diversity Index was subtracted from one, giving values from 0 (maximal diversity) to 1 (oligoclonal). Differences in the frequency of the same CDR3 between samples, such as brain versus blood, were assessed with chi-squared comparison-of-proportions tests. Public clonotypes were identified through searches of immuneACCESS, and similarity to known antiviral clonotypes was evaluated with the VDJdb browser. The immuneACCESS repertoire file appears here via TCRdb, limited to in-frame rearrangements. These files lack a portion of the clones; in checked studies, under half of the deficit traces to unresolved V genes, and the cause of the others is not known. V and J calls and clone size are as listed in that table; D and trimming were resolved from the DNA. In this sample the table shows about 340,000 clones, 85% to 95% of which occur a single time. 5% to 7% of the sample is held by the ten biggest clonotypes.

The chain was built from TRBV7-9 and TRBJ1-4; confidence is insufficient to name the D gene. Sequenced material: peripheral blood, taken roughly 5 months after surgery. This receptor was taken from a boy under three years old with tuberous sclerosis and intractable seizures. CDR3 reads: CASSTQKNEKLFF. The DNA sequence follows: TGTGCCAGCAGCACCCAGAAAAATGAAAAACTGTTTTTT.